This T cell receptor (beta chain) was found in a study of cytomegalovirus exposure and HLA in healthy donors. About the research overall: Out of roughly 170 million T cells, an earlier analysis found fewer than 140 million unique TCR beta sequences in total.

The PCR had 60 Vbeta and 13 Jbeta primers. The repertoire was sequenced with immunoSEQ multiplex PCR; TCRdb's copy has only in-frame clones and lacks some. The data hold more than 150,000 clones, with roughly three quarters observed a single time. V was pared by 5 bases and J by 7 bases, with 7 bases of the junction left unmatched. The CDR3 runs 14 residues. Germline CDR1 SGHTA, CDR2 FQGNSA. Donors in the study were healthy people who gave bone marrow. This receptor was obtained from a young woman in good health and CMV-seropositive. This rearrangement joins TRBV7-2 to TRBJ2-1; 8 bases map to TRBD2. Material for sequencing was PBMCs. As DNA, the CDR3 is TGTGCCAGCAGCATACTAGCGGAGGGGAATGAGCAGTTCTTC. Translated, it gives CASSILAEGNEQFF.